In its sample, the clone carrying this TCR beta chain ranks as medium-sized. What it recognizes is unknown. The data were obtained in a study of T cells in localized non-small cell lung cancer. Study-level points and caveats: Uninvolved adjacent lung showed higher T cell clonality than tumor. Of the top 100 tumor clones, median 57 were in adjacent lung, some 29 among its top 100. A higher density of T cells in blood coincided with extended overall survival.

The CDR3 covers 13 residues. Trimming took off 8 bases at V and 7 bases at J, with 12 bases between the two ends. Assay: immunoSEQ multiplex PCR; the TCRdb copy retains only in-frame clones and omits some. The sample lists 3,000 or so clones, approximately 35% seen once, with around 10% in the top ten. The chain recombines TRBV23-1 with TRBJ1-6; D possibly corresponds to TRBD1 (6 bases). TRBV23-1 is known as an ORF, though its function is uncertain. Source: normal lung tissue next to the tumor, taken before any cancer treatment. The sequence came from a male donor at least 60 years old with stage I squamous cell lung carcinoma. DNA for the CDR3: TGCGCCAGCGGGCAGGGGAAGAATTCACCCCTCCACTTT. Its translation is CASGQGKNSPLHF.